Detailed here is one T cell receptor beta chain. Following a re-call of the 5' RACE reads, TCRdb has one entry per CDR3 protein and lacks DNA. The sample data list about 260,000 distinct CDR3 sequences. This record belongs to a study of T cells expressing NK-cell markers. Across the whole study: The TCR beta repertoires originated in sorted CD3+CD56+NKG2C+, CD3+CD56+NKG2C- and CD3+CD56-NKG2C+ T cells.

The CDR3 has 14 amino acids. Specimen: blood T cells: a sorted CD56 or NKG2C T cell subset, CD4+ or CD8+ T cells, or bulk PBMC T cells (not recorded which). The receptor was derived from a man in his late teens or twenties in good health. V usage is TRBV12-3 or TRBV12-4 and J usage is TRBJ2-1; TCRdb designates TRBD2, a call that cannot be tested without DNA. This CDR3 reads CASRMAGGQNEQFF.